These T cell receptor beta chains were read from a single sample in a study of human T cells and chemical hapten exposure. TCRdb called the 5' RACE reads again in MiXCR, with one record for every CDR3 protein. In the table there are under 150,000 distinct CDR3 sequences, approximately 19% of which are singletons. The receptors were gathered from a human donor in good health. The CDR3 runs from the conserved cysteine through the conserved F or W. D genes are given only for firm matches. Size is stated for part of the rows, as once, few or many counts, or as a class when the clone is expanded.

D gene	V gene	J gene	CDR3 length	clone size	CDR3 DNA	CDR3 protein
.	TRBV6-1	TRBJ1-4	13	.	TGTGCCAGCAGCCACGGGGATGGAGAAGAACTGTTTTTT	CASSHGDGEELFF
TRBD2	TRBV10-3	TRBJ2-3	16	few	TGTGCCATCAGGGGGTCAGGAGCCCTAGCGGGAGATACGCAGTATTTT	CAIRGSGALAGDTQYF
TRBD1	TRBV28	TRBJ1-1	16	.	TGTGCCAGCAGTTTACCCCCCCCAGGGGGGGACACTGAAGCTTTCTTT	CASSLPPPGGDTEAFF
.	TRBV6-5	TRBJ2-1	16	.	TGTGCCAGCAGTTACGAAGGAGGGGGGTCCTACAATGAGCAGTTCTTC	CASSYEGGGSYNEQFF
.	TRBV28	TRBJ2-7	14	few	TGTGCCAGCCCCCCGGCGGGCGAAGCCTACGAGCAGTACTTC	CASPPAGEAYEQYF
.	TRBV28	TRBJ1-5	17	.	TGTGCCAGCAGCCCCCGGGGGGGGTCGGCCGGCAATCAGCCCCAGCATTTT	CASSPRGGSAGNQPQHF
.	TRBV27	TRBJ1-5	14	.	TGTGCCAGCAGTTTCCGGGACAGCAATCAGCCCCAGCATTTT	CASSFRDSNQPQHF
.	TRBV5-4	TRBJ1-5	16	.	TGTGCCAGCAGCTTGGACGGGCAAGCAAACAATCAGCCCCAGCATTTT	CASSLDGQANNQPQHF
.	TRBV20-1	TRBJ1-5	13	.	TGCAGTGCTAGAGATCATTGGCGTCAGCCCCAGCATTTT	CSARDHWRQPQHF
TRBD1	TRBV27	TRBJ2-4	14	few	TGTGCCAGCAGTCCTAGACAGGGACAAAACATTCAGTACTTC	CASSPRQGQNIQYF
.	TRBV28	TRBJ1-3	11	few	TGTGCCAGCAGTTGGGGAAACACCATATATTTT	CASSWGNTIYF
.	TRBV29-1	TRBJ1-5	15	few	TGCAGCGTTGGAGTGGGGGCGGGTAGCAATCAGCCCCAGCATTTT	CSVGVGAGSNQPQHF
.	TRBV27	TRBJ2-6	15	few	TGTGCCAGCAGTTTTTGGGAATCTGGGGCCAACGTCCTGACTTTC	CASSFWESGANVLTF
.	TRBV5-1	TRBJ1-4	15	.	TGCGCCAGCAGCTCTGCGGGGAGCCCGAATGAAAAACTGTTTTTT	CASSSAGSPNEKLFF
TRBD2	TRBV2	TRBJ2-4	18	few	TGTGCCAGCAACACACCCGGGACTAGCGGGAGTGCCAAAAACATTCAGTACTTC	CASNTPGTSGSAKNIQYF
.	TRBV7-2	TRBJ2-1	15	few	TGTGCCAGCAGCTGGTTGGGGAGCTCCTACAATGAGCAGTTCTTC	CASSWLGSSYNEQFF
.	TRBV7-6	TRBJ2-3	14	.	TGTGCCAGCAGCTTAGGGGCTTTTAGTGATACGCAGTATTTT	CASSLGAFSDTQYF
TRBD2	TRBV5-1	TRBJ2-1	14	.	TGCGCCAGCAGCTTGACGGGAGGACCCTTCGTCCAGTTCTTC	CASSLTGGPFVQFF
TRBD1	TRBV5-4	TRBJ2-7	14	.	TGTGCCAGCAGCGGGGACAGGGGGATCGGGGAGCAGTACTTC	CASSGDRGIGEQYF
.	TRBV5-1	TRBJ1-1	14	.	TGCGCCAGCAGCTTGTCTCAAGTGGGCACTGGAGCTTTCTTT	CASSLSQVGTGAFF
.	TRBV5-4	TRBJ1-1	15	.	TGTGCCAGCAGCTTGGCCTCCCCGGAGGGCCGCGGGGCTTTCTTT	CASSLASPEGRGAFF
.	TRBV5-4	TRBJ2-1	11	.	TGTGCCAGCAGCTTGGGTGCAGGGCAGTTCTTC	CASSLGAGQFF
TRBD1	TRBV30	TRBJ1-1	15	.	TGTGCCCGCATAATAGGGGACAGGGCGGGAACTGAAGCTTTCTTT	CARIIGDRAGTEAFF
.	TRBV7-2	TRBJ2-2	16	.	TGTGCCAGCAGCTCCAAGCGCCAGACCTTCACCGGGGAGCTGTTTTTT	CASSSKRQTFTGELFF
.	TRBV9	TRBJ2-5	15	.	TGTGCCAGCAGCGTAGAGGCCCGCTCCTTACAGACCCAGTACTTC	CASSVEARSLQTQYF
.	TRBV29-1	TRBJ2-1	12	few	TGCAGCGTTGCCTTCGGGGGCTGGGAGCAGTTCTTC	CSVAFGGWEQFF
.	TRBV10-2	TRBJ2-3	14	many	TGCGCCAGCAGCGCCAGCGGCCGCACAGATACGCAGTATTTT	CASSASGRTDTQYF
TRBD1	TRBV6-1	TRBJ1-1	14	.	TGTGCCAGCAGGGTTGACAGGGTTGGCACTGAAGCTTTCTTT	CASRVDRVGTEAFF
TRBD1	TRBV9	TRBJ2-5	17	few	TGTGCCAGCAGCGTAGCTACGACAGGGGGGAGCCAAGAGACCCAGTACTTC	CASSVATTGGSQETQYF
.	TRBV5-1	TRBJ1-1	13	few	TGCGCCAGCAGCTTGGTTAGCGAAAATGAAGCTTTCTTT	CASSLVSENEAFF
.	TRBV20-1	TRBJ2-2	15	.	TGCAGTGCTAGGGAAGCGGACGCGAACACCGGGGAGCTGTTTTTT	CSAREADANTGELFF
.	TRBV15	TRBJ1-1	15	few	TGTGCCACCAGCAGAGAAAGCAGGCGCAACACTGAAGCTTTCTTT	CATSRESRRNTEAFF
.	TRBV15	TRBJ1-5	15	.	TGTGCCACCAGCAGAGATTCGGCAGGACTTCAGCCCCAGCATTTT	CATSRDSAGLQPQHF
TRBD2	TRBV15	TRBJ2-4	19	few	TGTGCCACCAGCAGCGGACTGATCGGTGGACTAGCGGCCAAAAACATTCAGTACTTC	CATSSGLIGGLAAKNIQYF
TRBD1	TRBV28	TRBJ2-7	14	.	TGTGCCAGCAGCCCCGTCGACAGGGGGGTCGGGCAGTACTTC	CASSPVDRGVGQYF
TRBD1	TRBV28	TRBJ2-5	14	few	TGTGCCAGCAGTTTACCCGGGACAGAAGAGACCCAGTACTTC	CASSLPGTEETQYF
.	TRBV5-4	TRBJ1-1	13	.	TGTGCCAGCAGCTTGCCGGGGAAGACTGAAGCTTTCTTT	CASSLPGKTEAFF
TRBD1	TRBV5-1	TRBJ1-2	21	.	TGCGCCAGCAGGAAGGGAAGTACAGGGGAATATCCTCCTAGCGCTAACTATGGCTACACCTTC	CASRKGSTGEYPPSANYGYTF
.	TRBV4-1	TRBJ2-1	13	few	TGCGCCGCGGGGGGGACAGGGGCCAATGAGCAGTTCTTC	CAAGGTGANEQFF
.	TRBV29-1	TRBJ2-6	13	.	TGCAGCGTTATCCTCTCTGGGGCCAACGTCCTGACTTTC	CSVILSGANVLTF
TRBD2	TRBV27	TRBJ2-5	14	.	TGTGCCAGCAGTAAAGCGGGGATCCAAGAGACCCAGTACTTC	CASSKAGIQETQYF
.	TRBV4-1	TRBJ1-1	13	few	TGCGCCAGCAGCCAAGTGGGAGACACTGAAGCTTTCTTT	CASSQVGDTEAFF
TRBD2	TRBV18	TRBJ2-3	18	.	TGTGCCAGCTCACCCTACCGTCTAGCGGGAGGGCTCACAGATACGCAGTATTTT	CASSPYRLAGGLTDTQYF
TRBD2	TRBV6-5	TRBJ2-3	14	many	TGTGCCAGCAGCCGGAGGGAGGGAGCAGATACGCAGTATTTT	CASSRREGADTQYF
.	TRBV12-3/TRBV12-4	TRBJ1-2	13	.	TGTGCCAGCAGTTTAAAAAGGGCTATTCACTACACCTTC	CASSLKRAIHYTF